The present T cell receptor (beta chain) was sequenced within a study of technical replicates of blood from a few donors (dated by TCRdb to the late 2010s). The library came from the immunoSEQ multiplex PCR assay. What TCRdb holds here is the immuneACCESS table cut down to in-frame rearrangements. Part of the clones is not present; checked against another copy, under half of the missing clones reflect an unresolved V gene, and the others are unexplained. The sample table lists more than 90,000 clones, approximately 94% of them with a count of one. Approximately 0.2% of the sample rests with the top ten. Points on this clone: Its recognized antigen is unknown. Within one base of it there is no much larger clone, and no base qualities were kept.

The CDR3 holds 13 amino acids from the cysteine to the phenylalanine. This entry keeps only the CDR3 DNA: 39 bases, framed from base 1. CDR1 and CDR2 (GTSNPN, SVGIG) derive from the germline V gene (reference sequence). At the junction V is shortened by 4 bases and J by 3 bases, with 10 bases in between. The sequence is built from TRBV30 and TRBJ1-3; no confident D gene assignment can be made. Sample: T cells isolated from PBMCs. The clonotype originates from a human donor in good health. CDR3 reads: CAWNEWLGNTIYF. The DNA sequence is given as TGTGCCTGGAACGAATGGCTTGGAAACACCATATATTTT. When the CDR3 is completed using the reference TRBV30 and TRBJ1-3 genes on either side, the full variable domain is SQTIHQWPATLVQPVGSPLSLECTVEGTSNPNLYWYRQAAGRGLQLLFYSVGIGQISSEVPQNLSASRPQDRQFILSSKKLLLSDSGFYLCAWNEWLGNTIYFGEGSWLTVV.